The rows below give T cell receptor beta chains drawn from one sample of a study of T cell changes during pregnancy in multiple sclerosis. TCRdb's table, derived via immunoSEQ multiplex PCR, lists solely in-frame clones and lacks some. The table shows fewer than 45,000 clones, with 88% occurring only once. The source was CD8+ T cells from peripheral blood mononuclear cells, collected in the third trimester of pregnancy. Receptors originate from a female donor with multiple sclerosis, enrolled in a pregnancy study. CDR3s include the opening cysteine and the closing phenylalanine or tryptophan. The D gene is left open where the match is weak. Clone size is not always given. Where it is, it says once, few, many or a class for expanded clones.

v_call: TRBV2; d_call: NA; j_call: TRBJ1-1; clone_size: once; cdr3_aa: CASPDNRQDWNTEAFF; cdr3_nt: TGTGCCAGCCCGGATAACCGACAGGACTGGAACACTGAAGCTTTCTTT
v_call: TRBV11-1; d_call: TRBD1; j_call: TRBJ1-4; clone_size: NA; cdr3_aa: CASSSWDREEKLFF; cdr3_nt: TGTGCCAGCAGCTCCTGGGACAGGGAAGAAAAACTGTTTTTT
v_call: TRBV7-3; d_call: TRBD1; j_call: TRBJ2-2; clone_size: NA; cdr3_aa: CASSFGTANTGELFF; cdr3_nt: TGTGCCAGCAGCTTCGGGACAGCGAACACCGGGGAGCTGTTTTTT
v_call: TRBV30; d_call: NA; j_call: TRBJ1-3; clone_size: NA; cdr3_aa: CAWSVGLNSGNTIYF; cdr3_nt: TGTGCCTGGAGCGTGGGACTGAACTCTGGAAACACCATATATTTT
v_call: TRBV10-3; d_call: NA; j_call: TRBJ2-3; clone_size: NA; cdr3_aa: CAISESYTTDTQYF; cdr3_nt: TGTGCCATCAGTGAGTCGTACACCACAGATACGCAGTATTTT
v_call: TRBV4-3; d_call: TRBD1; j_call: TRBJ1-1; clone_size: NA; cdr3_aa: CASSLEDRGGRAEAFF; cdr3_nt: TGCGCCAGCAGCCTGGAGGACAGGGGGGGAAGGGCTGAAGCTTTCTTT
v_call: TRBV4-1; d_call: TRBD1; j_call: TRBJ1-2; clone_size: NA; cdr3_aa: CASSHPGQGRGYTF; cdr3_nt: TGCGCCAGCAGCCATCCGGGACAGGGTCGTGGCTACACCTTC
v_call: TRBV10-2; d_call: TRBD1; j_call: TRBJ1-5; clone_size: NA; cdr3_aa: CASSESRDRENQPQHF; cdr3_nt: TGCGCCAGCAGTGAGTCCCGGGACAGGGAAAATCAGCCCCAGCATTTT
v_call: TRBV6-5; d_call: TRBD2; j_call: TRBJ2-5; clone_size: NA; cdr3_aa: CASGGGETQYF; cdr3_nt: TGTGCCAGCGGGGGGGGTGAGACCCAGTACTTC
v_call: TRBV6-5; d_call: NA; j_call: TRBJ2-7; clone_size: NA; cdr3_aa: CASSYSASVLGEQYF; cdr3_nt: TGTGCCAGCAGTTACTCCGCTAGCGTCCTTGGCGAGCAGTACTTC
v_call: TRBV15; d_call: TRBD1; j_call: TRBJ1-5; clone_size: once; cdr3_aa: CATSRDRGNQPQHF; cdr3_nt: TGTGCCACCAGCAGGGACAGGGGCAATCAGCCCCAGCATTTT
v_call: TRBV11-2; d_call: NA; j_call: TRBJ2-1; clone_size: NA; cdr3_aa: CASSFPVNEQFF; cdr3_nt: TGTGCCAGCAGCTTTCCCGTCAATGAGCAGTTCTTC
v_call: TRBV5-6; d_call: NA; j_call: TRBJ1-3; clone_size: NA; cdr3_aa: CASSLAPWGRAGNTIYF; cdr3_nt: TGTGCCAGCAGCTTGGCCCCCTGGGGGAGGGCTGGAAACACCATATATTTT
v_call: TRBV19; d_call: NA; j_call: TRBJ2-7; clone_size: once; cdr3_aa: CASRGDTSYEQYF; cdr3_nt: TGTGCCAGCCGGGGGGACACCTCCTACGAGCAGTACTTC
v_call: TRBV10-3; d_call: TRBD2; j_call: TRBJ2-7; clone_size: NA; cdr3_aa: CAISGGGAYEQYF; cdr3_nt: TGTGCCATCAGTGGCGGGGGGGCTTACGAGCAGTACTTC
v_call: TRBV27; d_call: TRBD1; j_call: TRBJ2-7; clone_size: NA; cdr3_aa: CASRPSPGQVGEQYF; cdr3_nt: TGTGCCAGCAGACCATCACCGGGACAGGTCGGCGAGCAGTACTTC
v_call: TRBV6-5; d_call: NA; j_call: TRBJ2-7; clone_size: once; cdr3_aa: CASSPTGNLYEQYF; cdr3_nt: TGTGCCAGCAGCCCAACAGGGAACTTATACGAGCAGTACTTC
v_call: TRBV5-6; d_call: NA; j_call: TRBJ1-1; clone_size: NA; cdr3_aa: CASSFEVSGAQAFF; cdr3_nt: TGTGCCAGCAGCTTCGAGGTCTCTGGCGCACAAGCTTTCTTT
v_call: TRBV6-5; d_call: TRBD2; j_call: TRBJ2-7; clone_size: few; cdr3_aa: CASTVAGTAYEQYF; cdr3_nt: TGTGCCAGCACGGTAGCGGGGACCGCCTACGAGCAGTACTTC
v_call: TRBV18; d_call: TRBD1; j_call: TRBJ2-7; clone_size: NA; cdr3_aa: CASSPGKGANYEQYF; cdr3_nt: TGTGCCAGCTCACCAGGCAAGGGGGCGAACTACGAGCAGTACTTC
v_call: TRBV29-1; d_call: TRBD1; j_call: TRBJ2-1; clone_size: NA; cdr3_aa: CSVEDRGLYNEQFF; cdr3_nt: TGCAGCGTTGAAGACAGGGGGCTGTACAATGAGCAGTTCTTC
v_call: TRBV9; d_call: NA; j_call: TRBJ2-7; clone_size: NA; cdr3_aa: CASSEGTGSNYEQYF; cdr3_nt: TGTGCCAGCAGCGAGGGTACAGGTTCTAACTACGAGCAGTACTTC
v_call: TRBV25-1; d_call: NA; j_call: TRBJ2-3; clone_size: NA; cdr3_aa: CASSEVAVGTDTQYF; cdr3_nt: TGTGCCAGCAGTGAGGTAGCCGTTGGAACAGATACGCAGTATTTT
v_call: TRBV4-3; d_call: TRBD2; j_call: TRBJ2-1; clone_size: few; cdr3_aa: CASSQDVAGSSYNEQFF; cdr3_nt: TGCGCCAGCAGCCAAGATGTAGCGGGGAGCTCCTACAATGAGCAGTTCTTC
v_call: TRBV4-1; d_call: TRBD1; j_call: TRBJ1-2; clone_size: NA; cdr3_aa: CASSPRQGGYGYTF; cdr3_nt: TGCGCCAGCAGCCCTCGACAGGGGGGCTATGGCTACACCTTC
v_call: TRBV6-4; d_call: TRBD2; j_call: TRBJ2-3; clone_size: NA; cdr3_aa: CASSLSGGAADTQYF; cdr3_nt: TGTGCCAGCAGTCTTAGCGGGGGGGCCGCAGATACGCAGTATTTT
v_call: TRBV7-9; d_call: TRBD1; j_call: TRBJ1-2; clone_size: once; cdr3_aa: CASSPWDRGANYGYTF; cdr3_nt: TGTGCCAGCAGCCCCTGGGACAGGGGAGCTAACTATGGCTACACCTTC
v_call: TRBV4-1; d_call: NA; j_call: TRBJ2-7; clone_size: NA; cdr3_aa: CASSQETDYEQYF; cdr3_nt: TGCGCCAGCAGCCAAGAAACTGACTACGAGCAGTACTTC